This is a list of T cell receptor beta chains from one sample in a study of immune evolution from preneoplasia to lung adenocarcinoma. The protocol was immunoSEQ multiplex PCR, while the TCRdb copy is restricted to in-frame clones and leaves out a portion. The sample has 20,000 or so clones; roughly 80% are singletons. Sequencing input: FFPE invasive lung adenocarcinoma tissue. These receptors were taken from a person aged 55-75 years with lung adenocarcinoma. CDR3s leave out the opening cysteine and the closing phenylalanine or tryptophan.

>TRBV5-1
ASRRQGAVTEAF
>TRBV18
ASSPPLT
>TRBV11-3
ASSLDIYYGYT
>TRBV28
ASRVGVGNSPLH
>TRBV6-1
ASSEVQPQH
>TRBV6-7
ASSLRGRGMYEQY
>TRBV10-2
ASTGSSADEQF
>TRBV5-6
ASSPDGGLNTGELF
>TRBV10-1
ASNGGSTDTQY
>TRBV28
ASSLELSGNTIY
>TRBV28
ASTLTGPGNTQY
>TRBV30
AWSEGAVYEQY
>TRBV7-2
ASSLRRGTAGELF
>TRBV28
ASSLKVLGSRTEAF
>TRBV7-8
ASSFRNYGYT
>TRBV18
ASSPAADYEQY
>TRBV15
ATSRADRSSYEQY
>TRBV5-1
ASSLTVGGELF
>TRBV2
ASSDSYSNQPQH
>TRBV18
ASSPGTPETQY
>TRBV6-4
ASSRSPGGGADTQY
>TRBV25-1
ASQGPFRGAF
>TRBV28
ASSPQGARSNQPQH
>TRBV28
ASSYGGTGEETQY
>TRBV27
ASSSSGFGTGELF
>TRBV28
ASSRPPNYGYT
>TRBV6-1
ASVGLLNYGYT
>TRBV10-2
ASTHTGTGAF
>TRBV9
ASSVATGGWTSGRTGELF
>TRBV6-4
ASKSPRRNTGELF
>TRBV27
ASSQTSSYYEQY
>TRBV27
ASRTGPDQPQH
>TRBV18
ASSPPGWSSYNEQF
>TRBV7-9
ASSLEYGQGGGKLF
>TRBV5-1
ASSLDIGQSGEQY
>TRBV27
ASREGNTEAF
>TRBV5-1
ASSLVTLGVNTEAF
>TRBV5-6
ASSPWGYEQY
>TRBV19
ASKYSKGEKLF
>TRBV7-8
ASSLGVGVAGEQY
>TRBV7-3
ASSPTRRDTQY
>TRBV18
ASRSGSEQF
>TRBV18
ASSLDRGLSYEQY
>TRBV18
ASSPLISSTGELF
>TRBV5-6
ASSQNKRGWETQY
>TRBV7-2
ASSSGMETQY
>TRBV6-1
ASSVRRQGVTGELF
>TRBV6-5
ASTNQVNEQF
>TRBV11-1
ASSLGTGANQETQY
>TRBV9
ASSVDGGSGNTIY
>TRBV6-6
ASNSWGSSGANVLT
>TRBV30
AWSPGGHEQF
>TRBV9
ASSGGLAGINEQF
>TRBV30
AWSVPHSYTGELF
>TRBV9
ASSVDSSYEQY
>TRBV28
ASSLFRQGHEQF
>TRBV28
ASSFGGRGYSNEQF